This T cell receptor beta chain derives from a study of tumor-infiltrating lymphocytes in primary liver carcinoma. The CDR3 runs 13 residues. In germline, CDR1 is SEHNR, CDR2 FQNEAQ (reference sequence). V dropped 8 bases and J dropped 5; count of bases not matched to a gene: 6. From around 500 ng of total RNA, TCR beta-specific cDNA was reverse-transcribed using a constant-region primer. Libraries of TCR beta came from three nested multiplex PCR rounds with slightly modified ARM-PCR. With TRBV1-TRBV30 forward primers and a C-beta reverse primer, the first two PCR rounds were run for approximately 10 cycles each. TCRdb itself ran the multiplex PCR reads through MiXCR, one entry per CDR3 protein. Here the sample spans 55,000 to 65,000 distinct CDR3 sequences, roughly 70% being singletons. DNA and RNA were both co-extracted from approximately 20-30 mg of bulk tissue that had not been sorted. There are many counts of this clonotype.

The clonotype originates from a middle-aged man with primary liver carcinoma and hepatitis B virus infection. The specimen was liver tumor tissue from sampling region 2. Subset described: tumor region T2, inferior pole. The rearrangement uses TRBV7-9 and TRBJ1-5; 7 positions agree with TRBD1. The CDR3 bases are TGTGCCAGCGAGGGGGCACGAGATCAGCCCCAGCATTTT. Its protein is CASEGARDQPQHF.